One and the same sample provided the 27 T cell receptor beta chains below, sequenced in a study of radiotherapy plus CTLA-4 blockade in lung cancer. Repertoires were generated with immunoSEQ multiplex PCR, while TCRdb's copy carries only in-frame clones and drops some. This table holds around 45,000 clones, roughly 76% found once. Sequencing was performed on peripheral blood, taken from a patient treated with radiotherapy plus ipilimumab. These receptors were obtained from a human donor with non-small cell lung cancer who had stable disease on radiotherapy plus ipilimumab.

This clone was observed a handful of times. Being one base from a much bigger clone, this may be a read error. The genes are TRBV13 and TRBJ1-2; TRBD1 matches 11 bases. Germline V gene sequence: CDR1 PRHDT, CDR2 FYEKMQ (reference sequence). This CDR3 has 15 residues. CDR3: CARSSGQGGGYGYTF. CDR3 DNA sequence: TGTGCCCGCAGCTCGGGACAGGGGGGGGGCTATGGCTACACCTTC.

The CDR3 bases are TGTGCCAGTAGTGCGAGGGCAGGGTCGAACACTGAAGCTTTCTTT. It specifies CASSARAGSNTEAFF. The rearrangement links TRBV19 to TRBJ1-1, with a possible D match to TRBD1 (5 bases). CDR1 is LNHDA and CDR2 is SQIVND in the germline V gene (reference sequence). The CDR3 runs to 15 residues. Deletions cut 5 bases from V and 1 base from J, with 14 bases between.

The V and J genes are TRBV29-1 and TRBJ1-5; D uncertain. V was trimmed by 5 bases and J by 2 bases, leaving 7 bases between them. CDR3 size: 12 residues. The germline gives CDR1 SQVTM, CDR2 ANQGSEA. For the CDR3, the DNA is TGCAGCGTTAGGTGGGGCAATCAGCCCCAGCATTTT. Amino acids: CSVRWGNQPQHF.

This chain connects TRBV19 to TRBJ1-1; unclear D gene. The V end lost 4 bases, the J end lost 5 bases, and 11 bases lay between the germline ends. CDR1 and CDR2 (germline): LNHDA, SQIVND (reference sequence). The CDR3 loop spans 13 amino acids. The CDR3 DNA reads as TGTGCCAGTAGTAAGACAAGGTCGACTGAAGCTTTCTTT. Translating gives CASSKTRSTEAFF.

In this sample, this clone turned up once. The CDR3 DNA follows: TGTGCCAGCAGCTTAGTCACGGGGGCAGGGAACACTGAAGCTTTCTTT. This translates into CASSLVTGAGNTEAFF. The V gene is TRBV11-2, the J gene TRBJ1-1; maybe TRBD1 (6 bases). This CDR3 is 16 amino acids long. V was trimmed by 1 base and J by 1 base, leaving 13 bases between them. The V gene's germline CDR1 is SGHAT and CDR2 FQNNGV.

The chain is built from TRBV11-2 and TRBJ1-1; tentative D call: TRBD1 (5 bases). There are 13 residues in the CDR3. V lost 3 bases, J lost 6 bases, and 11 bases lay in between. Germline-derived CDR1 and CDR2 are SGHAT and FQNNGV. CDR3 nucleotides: TGTGCCAGCAGCTTGATAAGGGGTGCTGAAGCTTTCTTT. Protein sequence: CASSLIRGAEAFF. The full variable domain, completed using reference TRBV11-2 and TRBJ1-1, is EAGVAQSPRYKIIEKRQSVAFWCNPISGHATLYWYQQILGQGPKLLIQFQNNGVVDDSQLPKDRFSAERLKGVDSTLKIQPAKLEDSAVYLCASSLIRGAEAFFGQGTRLTVV.

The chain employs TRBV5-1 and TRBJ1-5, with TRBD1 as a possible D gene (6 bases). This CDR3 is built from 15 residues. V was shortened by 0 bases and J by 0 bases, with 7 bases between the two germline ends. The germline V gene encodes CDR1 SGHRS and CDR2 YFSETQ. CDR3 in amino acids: CASSLGDNSNQPQHF. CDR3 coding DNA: TGCGCCAGCAGCTTGGGGGACAATAGCAATCAGCCCCAGCATTTT.

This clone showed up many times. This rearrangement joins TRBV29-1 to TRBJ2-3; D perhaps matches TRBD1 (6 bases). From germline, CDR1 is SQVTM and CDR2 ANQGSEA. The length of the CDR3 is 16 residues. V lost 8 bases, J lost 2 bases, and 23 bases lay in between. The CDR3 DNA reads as TGCAGCCCCCCCCCAAGACTACACAGGGACACAGATACGCAGTATTTT. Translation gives CSPPPRLHRDTDTQYF.

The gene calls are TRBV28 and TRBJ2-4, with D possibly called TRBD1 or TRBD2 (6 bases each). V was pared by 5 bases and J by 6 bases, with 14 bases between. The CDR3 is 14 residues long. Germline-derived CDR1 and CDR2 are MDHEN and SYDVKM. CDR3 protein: CASSLEQGGNIQYF. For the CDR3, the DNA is TGTGCCAGCAGTCTTGAACAGGGAGGAAACATTCAGTACTTC.

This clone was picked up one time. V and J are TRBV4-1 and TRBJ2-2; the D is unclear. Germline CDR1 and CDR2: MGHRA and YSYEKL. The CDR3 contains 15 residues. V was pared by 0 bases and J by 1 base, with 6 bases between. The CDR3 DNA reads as TGCGCCAGCAGCCAAGATCACGGGAACACCGGGGAGCTGTTTTTT. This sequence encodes CASSQDHGNTGELFF.

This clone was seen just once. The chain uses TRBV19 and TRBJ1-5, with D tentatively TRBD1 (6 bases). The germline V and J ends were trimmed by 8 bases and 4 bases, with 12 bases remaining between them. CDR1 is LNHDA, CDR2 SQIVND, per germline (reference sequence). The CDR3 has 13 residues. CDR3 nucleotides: TGTGCCAGTCGACAGGATGTGAATCAGCCCCAGCATTTT. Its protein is CASRQDVNQPQHF.

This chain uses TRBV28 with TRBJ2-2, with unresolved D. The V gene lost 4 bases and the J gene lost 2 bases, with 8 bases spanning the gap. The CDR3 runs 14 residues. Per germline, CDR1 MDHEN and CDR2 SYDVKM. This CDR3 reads CASSSPGNTGELFF. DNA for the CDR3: TGTGCCAGCAGTTCCCCTGGCAACACCGGGGAGCTGTTTTTT.

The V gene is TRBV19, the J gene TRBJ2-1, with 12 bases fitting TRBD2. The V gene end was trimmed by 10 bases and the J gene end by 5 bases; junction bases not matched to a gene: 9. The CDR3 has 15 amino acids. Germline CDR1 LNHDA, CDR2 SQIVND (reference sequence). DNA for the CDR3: TGTGCCACTCAATGGGGACTAGCGGGCGACAATGAGCAGTTCTTC. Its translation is CATQWGLAGDNEQFF.

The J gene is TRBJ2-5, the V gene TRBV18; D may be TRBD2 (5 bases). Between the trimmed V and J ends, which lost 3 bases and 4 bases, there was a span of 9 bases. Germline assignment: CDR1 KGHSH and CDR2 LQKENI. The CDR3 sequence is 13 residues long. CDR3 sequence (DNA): TGTGCCAGCTCACCGTACGGGGTAGAGACCCAGTACTTC. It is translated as CASSPYGVETQYF.

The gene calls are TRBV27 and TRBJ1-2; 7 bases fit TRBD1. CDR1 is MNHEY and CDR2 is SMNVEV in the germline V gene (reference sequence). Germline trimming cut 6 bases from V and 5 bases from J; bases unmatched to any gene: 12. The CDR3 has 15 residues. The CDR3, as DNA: TGTGCCAGCAGGGATGACAGGGCGAGTACTTATGGCTACACCTTC. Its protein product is CASRDDRASTYGYTF.

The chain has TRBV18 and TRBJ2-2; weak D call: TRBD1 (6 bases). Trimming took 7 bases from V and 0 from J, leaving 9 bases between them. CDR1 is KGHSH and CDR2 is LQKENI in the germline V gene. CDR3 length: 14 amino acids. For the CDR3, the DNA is TGTGCCAGCTTCAACAGGGCGAACACCGGGGAGCTGTTTTTT. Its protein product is CASFNRANTGELFF.

In DNA, the CDR3 is TGTGCCAGCAGTGATTCTAAGACAGGGAGAAACATTCAGTACTTC. It specifies CASSDSKTGRNIQYF. The V gene is TRBV6-1, the J gene TRBJ2-4; 7 bases line up with TRBD1. The V and J ends lost 3 bases and 6 bases, in that order; junction bases with no gene match: 8. From germline, CDR1 is MNHNS and CDR2 SASEGT. The CDR3 covers 15 residues.

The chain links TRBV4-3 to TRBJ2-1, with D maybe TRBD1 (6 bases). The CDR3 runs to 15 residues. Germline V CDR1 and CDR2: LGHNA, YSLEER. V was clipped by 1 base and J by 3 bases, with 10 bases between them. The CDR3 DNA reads TGCGCCAGCAGCCAAGCTGGGGGCGGCTACAATGAGCAGTTCTTC. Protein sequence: CASSQAGGGYNEQFF.

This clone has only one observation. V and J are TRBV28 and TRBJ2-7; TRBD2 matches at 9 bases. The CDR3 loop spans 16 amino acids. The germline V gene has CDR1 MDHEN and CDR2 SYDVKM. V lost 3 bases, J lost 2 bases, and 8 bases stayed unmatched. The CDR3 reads CASSFSLAGLTYEQYV. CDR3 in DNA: TGTGCCAGCAGTTTTTCCCTAGCGGGGCTAACCTACGAGCAGTACGTC.

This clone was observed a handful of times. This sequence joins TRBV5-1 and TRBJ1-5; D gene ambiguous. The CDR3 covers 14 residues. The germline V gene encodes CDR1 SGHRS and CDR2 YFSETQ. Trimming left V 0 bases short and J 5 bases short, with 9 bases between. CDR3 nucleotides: TGCGCCAGCAGCTTGGGTGAGAGCCATCAGCCCCAGCATTTT. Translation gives CASSLGESHQPQHF. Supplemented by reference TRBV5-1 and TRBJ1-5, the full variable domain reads KAGVTQTPRYLIKTRGQQVTLSCSPISGHRSVSWYQQTPGQGLQFLFEYFSETQRNKGNFPGRFSGRQFSNSRSEMNVSTLELGDSALYLCASSLGESHQPQHFGDGTRLSIL.

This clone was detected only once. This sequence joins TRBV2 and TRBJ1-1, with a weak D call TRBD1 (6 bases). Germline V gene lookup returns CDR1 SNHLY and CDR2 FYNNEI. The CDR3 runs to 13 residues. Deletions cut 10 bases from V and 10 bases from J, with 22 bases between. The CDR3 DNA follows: TGTGCCATAATACAGGGTGGCCCTTTGGGAGCTTTCTTT. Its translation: CAIIQGGPLGAFF.

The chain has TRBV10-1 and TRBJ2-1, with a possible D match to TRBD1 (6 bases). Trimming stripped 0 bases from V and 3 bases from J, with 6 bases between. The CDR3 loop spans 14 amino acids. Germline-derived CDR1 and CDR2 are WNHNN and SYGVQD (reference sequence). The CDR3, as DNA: TGCGCCAGCAGTGAGTCGGACAGCTACAATGAGCAGTTCTTC. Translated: CASSESDSYNEQFF.

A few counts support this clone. CDR3 amino acids: CASSYQISTDTQYF. The CDR3 DNA sequence: TGTGCCAGCAGCTATCAAATTAGCACAGATACGCAGTATTTT. The chain recombines TRBV7-9 with TRBJ2-3; D is undetermined. The germline gives CDR1 SEHNR, CDR2 FQNEAQ (reference sequence). V dropped 4 bases and J dropped 0 bases, with 8 bases sitting between them. The CDR3 spans 14 residues. Filled out from reference TRBV7-9 and TRBJ2-3, the complete variable domain reads DTGVSQNPRHKITKRGQNVTFRCDPISEHNRLYWYRQTLGQGPEFLTYFQNEAQLEKSRLLSDRFSAERPKGSFSTLEIQRTEQGDSAMYLCASSYQISTDTQYFGPGTRLTVL.

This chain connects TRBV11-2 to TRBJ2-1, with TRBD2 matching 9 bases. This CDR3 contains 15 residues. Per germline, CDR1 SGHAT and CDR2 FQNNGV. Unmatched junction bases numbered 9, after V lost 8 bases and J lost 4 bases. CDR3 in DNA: TGTGCCAGCTTGCGGCCTAGCGGGGTATACAATGAGCAGTTCTTC. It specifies CASLRPSGVYNEQFF.

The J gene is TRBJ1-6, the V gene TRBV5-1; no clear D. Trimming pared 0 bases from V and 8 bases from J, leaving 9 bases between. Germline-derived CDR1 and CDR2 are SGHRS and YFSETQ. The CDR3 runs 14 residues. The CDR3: CASSLAAVDSPLHF. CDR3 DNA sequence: TGCGCCAGCAGCTTGGCGGCCGTAGATTCACCCCTCCACTTT.

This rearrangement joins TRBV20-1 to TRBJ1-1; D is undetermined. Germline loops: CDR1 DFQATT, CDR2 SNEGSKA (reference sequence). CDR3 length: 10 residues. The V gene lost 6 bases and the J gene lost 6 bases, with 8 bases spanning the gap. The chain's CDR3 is CSAKQSEAFF. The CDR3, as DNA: TGCAGTGCAAAACAGTCTGAAGCTTTCTTT.

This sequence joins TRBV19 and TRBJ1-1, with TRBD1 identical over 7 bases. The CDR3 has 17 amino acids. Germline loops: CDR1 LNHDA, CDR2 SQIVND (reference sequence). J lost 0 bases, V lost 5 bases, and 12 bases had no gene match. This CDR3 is CASSVRDRGGMNTEAFF. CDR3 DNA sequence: TGTGCCAGTAGTGTCCGGGACAGAGGAGGCATGAACACTGAAGCTTTCTTT. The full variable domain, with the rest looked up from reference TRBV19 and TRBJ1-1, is DGGITQSPKYLFRKEGQNVTLSCEQNLNHDAMYWYRQDPGQGLRLIYYSQIVNDFQKGDIAEGYSVSREKKESFPLTVTSAQKNPTAFYLCASSVRDRGGMNTEAFFGQGTRLTVV.